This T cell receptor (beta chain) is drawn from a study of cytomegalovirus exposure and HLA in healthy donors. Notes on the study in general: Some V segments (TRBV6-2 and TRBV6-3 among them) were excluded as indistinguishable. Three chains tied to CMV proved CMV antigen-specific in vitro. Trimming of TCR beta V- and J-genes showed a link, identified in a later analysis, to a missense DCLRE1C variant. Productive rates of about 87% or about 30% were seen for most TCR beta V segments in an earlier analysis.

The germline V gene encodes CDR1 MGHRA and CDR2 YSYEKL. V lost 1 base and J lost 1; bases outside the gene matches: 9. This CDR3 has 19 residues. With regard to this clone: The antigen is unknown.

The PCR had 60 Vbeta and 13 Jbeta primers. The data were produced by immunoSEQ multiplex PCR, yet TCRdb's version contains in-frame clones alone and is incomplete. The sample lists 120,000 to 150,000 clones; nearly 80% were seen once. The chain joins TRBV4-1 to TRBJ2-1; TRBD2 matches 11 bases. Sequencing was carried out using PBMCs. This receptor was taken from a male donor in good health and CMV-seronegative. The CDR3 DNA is TGCGCCAGCAGCCAAGCGGGAAATAGCGGGGGGGGTTCCTACAATGAGCAGTTCTTC. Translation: CASSQAGNSGGGSYNEQFF.